These 28 T cell receptor beta chains originate from one sample sequenced in a study of blood T cell repertoires in COVID-19. Profiling relied on immunoSEQ multiplex PCR, and the TCRdb table lists in-frame clones only, not all of them. Of roughly 350,000 clones in the sample, around 87% were seen once. Sequencing was done on a sample of peripheral blood. The receptors derive from a woman in her 50s with COVID-19, enrolled during active disease.

This clone was observed a single time. V gene TRBV3-1 (or the pseudogene TRBV3-2) combines with J gene TRBJ2-7, with D perhaps TRBD2 (6 bases). CDR1 is LGHDT, CDR2 YNNKEL, per germline (reference sequence). The CDR3 length is 15 residues. V was trimmed by 1 base and J by 5 bases, leaving 15 bases between them. In nucleotides, the CDR3 is TGTGCCAGCAGCCAAGGAGGAGGGGATGCGGACGAGCAGTACTTC. Its translation is CASSQGGGDADEQYF.

The V gene is TRBV18, the J gene TRBJ2-1; 8 nucleotides agree with TRBD2. V trimming: 2 bases; J trimming: 4 bases; junction bases outside the gene matches: 4. Germline V gives CDR1 KGHSH, CDR2 LQKENI. This CDR3 region has 15 residues. The CDR3 reads CASSPVAGTYNEQFF. CDR3 coding DNA: TGTGCCAGCTCACCAGTAGCGGGAACTTACAATGAGCAGTTCTTC.

V is TRBV4-1 and J is TRBJ2-1, with 8 bases matching TRBD1. Trimming took 2 bases from V and 3 from J; bases not matched to a gene: 12. The CDR3 is 18 amino acids. CDR1 and CDR2 (germline): MGHRA, YSYEKL. The CDR3 DNA follows: TGCGCCAGCAGCCAAATAACCCCCTGGGGACAGGACTACAATGAGCAGTTCTTC. This gives the protein CASSQITPWGQDYNEQFF.

This rearrangement joins TRBV19 to TRBJ1-1; D is ambiguous. Trimming pared 5 bases from V and 4 bases from J, leaving 14 bases between. The CDR3 consists of 14 residues. Germline CDR1 reads LNHDA; CDR2 reads SQIVND (reference sequence). In DNA, the CDR3 is TGTGCCAGTAGTCCGACGGGGATCCTCACTGAAGCTTTCTTT. Protein product: CASSPTGILTEAFF.

V is TRBV7-9 and J is TRBJ1-5; a weak D match, TRBD1 (5 bases). The CDR3 covers 13 residues. Germline CDR1 is SEHNR and CDR2 is FQNEAQ (reference sequence). V lost 6 bases and J 1 base, leaving 7 bases between the germline ends. CDR3 in amino acids: CASSRQSNQPQHF. In DNA, the CDR3 is TGTGCCAGCAGTAGACAGAGCAATCAGCCCCAGCATTTT.

The V gene is TRBV19, the J gene TRBJ1-1; D is perhaps TRBD1 (5 bases). CDR3 size: 14 residues. Germline assignment: CDR1 LNHDA and CDR2 SQIVND (reference sequence). Trimming cost V 5 bases and J 4 bases, with 14 bases left between them. The CDR3 DNA is TGTGCCAGTAGTGCAGGTCGGGGGGGCACTGAAGCTTTCTTT. Its protein is CASSAGRGGTEAFF.

CDR3 nucleotide sequence: TGTGCCAGCAGTTCGCTCGGACAGGGCCAAGAGACCCAGTACTTC. This encodes CASSSLGQGQETQYF. The rearrangement uses TRBV27 and TRBJ2-5; TRBD1 matches 8 bases. Unmatched junction bases numbered 5, after V lost 4 bases and J lost 1 base. The CDR3 is made up of 15 amino acids. Looked up from germline, CDR1 is MNHEY and CDR2 is SMNVEV (reference sequence).

The rearrangement links TRBV27 to TRBJ1-5; D gene uncertain. The CDR3 sequence is 12 residues long. The germline V and J ends were trimmed by 3 bases and 6 bases, with 6 bases remaining between them. CDR1 is MNHEY and CDR2 is SMNVEV in the germline V gene (reference sequence). CDR3 sequence: CASSFPGQPQHF. The DNA of the CDR3 is TGTGCCAGCAGTTTCCCAGGTCAGCCCCAGCATTTT.

J is TRBJ2-7 and V is TRBV19; TRBD1 might be the D (5 bases). Per germline, CDR1 LNHDA and CDR2 SQIVND (reference sequence). This CDR3 region has 13 residues. The V end lost 8 bases, the J end lost 3 bases, and 14 bases lay between the germline ends. CDR3 in DNA: TGTGCCAGTGGAGACAGCCGCTACTACGAGCAGTACTTC. As protein: CASGDSRYYEQYF.

This rearrangement joins TRBV7-9 to TRBJ1-5; D is uncertain. The germline V gene has CDR1 SEHNR and CDR2 FQNEAQ (reference sequence). V was trimmed by 11 bases and J by 5 bases, leaving 13 bases between them. This CDR3 region has 12 residues. CDR3 region: CAGGGGDQPQHF. The DNA of the CDR3 is TGTGCCGGCGGCGGCGGGGATCAGCCCCAGCATTTT.

The chain combines TRBV7-3 with TRBJ2-1, with TRBD2 matching 8 bases. CDR3 length equals 16 residues. The germline V gene has CDR1 SGHTA and CDR2 FQGTGA. Germline trimming cut 0 bases from V and 4 bases from J; bases unmatched to any gene: 5. CDR3 bases: TGTGCCAGCAGCTTAACGAGCGGGAGTGGGTACAATGAGCAGTTCTTC. It yields the protein CASSLTSGSGYNEQFF.

For the CDR3, the DNA is TGTGCCAGCTCACCCCGGACAGGGGAAAACCATTCACCCCTCCACTTT. Protein sequence: CASSPRTGENHSPLHF. The J gene is TRBJ1-6, the V gene TRBV18; TRBD1 agrees at 9 bases. This CDR3 region has 16 residues. Germline lookup yields CDR1 KGHSH and CDR2 LQKENI. V was clipped by 3 bases and J by 8 bases; unmatched bases: 8.

The V call is TRBV6-1, the J call TRBJ2-3; 10 bases match TRBD2. The CDR3 is 17 amino acids. V shed 2 bases, J shed 3 bases, and the junction held 8 bases outside the gene matches. Germline lookup yields CDR1 MNHNS and CDR2 SASEGT. CDR3 loop: CASSERFTSGITDTQYF. The CDR3 bases are TGTGCCAGCAGTGAACGGTTTACTAGCGGGATAACAGATACGCAGTATTTT.

The chain is built from TRBV6-5 and TRBJ1-2; TRBD1 matches 8 bases. Germline CDR1 reads MNHEY; CDR2 reads SVGAGI. The CDR3 is 16 residues long. After removal of 0 bases from V and 6 bases from J, the junction contained 9 bases not matched to a gene. Here the CDR3 reads CASSYSKGRQGHGYTF. The CDR3 DNA is TGTGCCAGCAGTTACTCGAAGGGAAGACAGGGGCATGGCTACACCTTC.

The chain combines TRBV11-3 with TRBJ2-1, with 9 bases aligning to TRBD1. Germline CDR1 reads SGHNT; CDR2 reads YENEEA. V was clipped by 5 bases and J by 9 bases; unmatched bases: 11. The CDR3 length is 15 residues. CDR3 region: CASSAGTGKDSEQFF. CDR3 DNA: TGTGCCAGCAGCGCCGGGACAGGGAAGGATAGTGAGCAGTTCTTC.

The chain carries TRBV7-2 and TRBJ1-4, with D uncertain. Germline loops: CDR1 SGHTA, CDR2 FQGNSA. The length of the CDR3 is 17 residues. Trimming took 2 bases from V and 0 from J, leaving 13 bases between them. The CDR3 sequence is CASSLNGIGATNEKLFF. CDR3 sequence (DNA): TGTGCCAGCAGCTTAAACGGGATAGGCGCAACTAATGAAAAACTGTTTTTT.

The chain links TRBV19 to TRBJ1-1; 10 bases match TRBD1. The CDR3 consists of 20 residues. V lost 8 bases and J lost 0; bases outside the gene matches: 21. The germline V gene encodes CDR1 LNHDA and CDR2 SQIVND (reference sequence). The CDR3 here is CASGTYWPIPGQGMNTEAFF. As DNA, the CDR3 is TGTGCCAGTGGGACCTACTGGCCAATCCCGGGACAGGGGATGAACACTGAAGCTTTCTTT.

This chain links TRBV11-3 with TRBJ2-1; weak D call: TRBD2 (6 bases). V was cut by 4 bases and J by 9 bases, with 13 bases left in between. The CDR3 contains 13 residues. Germline V gene lookup returns CDR1 SGHNT and CDR2 YENEEA. The CDR3 is CASSSENSGEQFF. The DNA for the CDR3 is TGTGCCAGCAGCTCTGAAAATAGCGGTGAGCAGTTCTTC.

In its sample, this clone was seen once. This chain uses TRBV4-1 with TRBJ2-3; 8 nucleotides line up with TRBD1. Trimming at V came to 0 bases and at J to 2 bases, leaving 4 bases not matched to a gene. The germline V gene has CDR1 MGHRA and CDR2 YSYEKL. CDR3 length: 16 amino acids. CDR3 nucleotide sequence: TGCGCCAGCAGCCAAGACAGGACAGGGTCCACAGATACGCAGTATTTT. This codes for CASSQDRTGSTDTQYF.

This clone is a singleton in its sample. This rearrangement joins TRBV2 to TRBJ2-1, with unresolved D. The CDR3 has 12 amino acids. Germline V gene lookup returns CDR1 SNHLY and CDR2 FYNNEI. Trimming shortened V by 5 bases and J by 8 bases, and 10 bases separated the two germline ends. The DNA for the CDR3 is TGTGCCAGCAGTCCTCGACTCGATGAGCAGTTCTTC. Its protein is CASSPRLDEQFF.

This chain joins TRBV10-1 and TRBJ1-2; 10 nucleotides line up with TRBD1. Germline CDR1 reads WNHNN; CDR2 reads SYGVQD (reference sequence). The trim removed 2 bases at V and 8 bases at J, leaving 5 bases unmatched. The CDR3 spans 14 residues. The CDR3 here is CASSETTGGEGYTF. For the CDR3, the DNA is TGCGCCAGCAGTGAGACGACAGGGGGCGAGGGCTACACCTTC.

V gene TRBV20-1 combines with J gene TRBJ2-2; 9 bases align to TRBD2. The CDR3 spans 17 residues. V lost 3 bases to trimming and J lost 3 bases; unmatched junction nucleotides: 11. In germline, CDR1 is DFQATT, CDR2 SNEGSKA (reference sequence). In DNA, the CDR3 is TGCAGTGCTAGTAAGGGGCTAGCGGGATGGGACACCGGGGAGCTGTTTTTT. Translated, it gives CSASKGLAGWDTGELFF.

This chain's CDR3 is CSYRDRGFGEQFF. Here the CDR3 DNA reads TGCAGCTACCGGGACAGGGGCTTCGGTGAGCAGTTCTTC. The chain is built from TRBV29-1 and TRBJ2-1; 10 bases line up with TRBD1. The CDR3 length is 13 residues. The V and J ends lost 8 bases and 9 bases, in that order; junction bases with no gene match: 10. Germline-derived CDR1 and CDR2 are SQVTM and ANQGSEA.

The rearrangement links TRBV11-3 to TRBJ2-5, with 9 bases matching TRBD1. The germline gives CDR1 SGHNT, CDR2 YENEEA. Losses at the gene ends were 2 bases for V and 4 bases for J; bases not matched to a gene: 5. The CDR3 spans 15 residues. DNA for the CDR3: TGTGCCAGCAGCTTATCCACAGGGGGCAGAGAGACCCAGTACTTC. Translating it yields CASSLSTGGRETQYF. The full variable domain, its missing parts supplied by reference TRBV11-3 and TRBJ2-5, is EAGVVQSPRYKIIEKKQPVAFWCNPISGHNTLYWYLQNLGQGPELLIRYENEEAVDDSQLPKDRFSAERLKGVDSTLKIQPAELGDSAVYLCASSLSTGGRETQYFGPGTRLLVL.

The genes are TRBV29-1 and TRBJ2-1, with D possibly being TRBD1 (5 bases). The length of the CDR3 is 14 residues. The V end lost 1 base, the J end lost 9 bases, and 16 bases lay between the germline ends. The germline CDR1 and CDR2 sequences are SQVTM and ANQGSEA. The CDR3 loop is CSVEGGGWVSEQFF. CDR3 in DNA: TGCAGCGTTGAAGGGGGCGGTTGGGTCAGTGAGCAGTTCTTC.

The chain carries TRBV6-6 and TRBJ2-7; possible D gene TRBD1, 5 bases. Germline lookup yields CDR1 MNHNY and CDR2 SVGAGI (reference sequence). The V and J ends lost 0 bases and 4 bases respectively, with 10 bases between them. CDR3 length: 14 residues. CDR3 coding DNA: TGTGCCAGCAGTTACTCCCGACAGAATTACGAGCAGTACTTC. Amino acids: CASSYSRQNYEQYF.

This rearrangement joins TRBV5-4 to TRBJ2-1; 7 nucleotides match TRBD2. The CDR3 spans 15 residues. V was pared by 4 bases and J by 0 bases, with 4 bases of the junction left unmatched. In germline, CDR1 is SGHNT, CDR2 YYREEE (reference sequence). For the CDR3, the DNA is TGTGCCAGCAGCGCCGGGACTATCTCCTACAATGAGCAGTTCTTC. It translates to CASSAGTISYNEQFF.

The CDR3 region is CASSYSGTSAHNEQFF. CDR3 coding DNA: TGTGCCAGCAGTTACTCTGGGACTAGCGCGCACAATGAGCAGTTCTTC. The rearrangement uses TRBV6-5 and TRBJ2-1; 10 positions match TRBD2. The J segment lost 5 bases and the V segment lost 0 bases, leaving 4 bases of the junction unmatched. The CDR3 covers 16 residues. Germline V gene data show CDR1 as MNHEY and CDR2 as SVGAGI.